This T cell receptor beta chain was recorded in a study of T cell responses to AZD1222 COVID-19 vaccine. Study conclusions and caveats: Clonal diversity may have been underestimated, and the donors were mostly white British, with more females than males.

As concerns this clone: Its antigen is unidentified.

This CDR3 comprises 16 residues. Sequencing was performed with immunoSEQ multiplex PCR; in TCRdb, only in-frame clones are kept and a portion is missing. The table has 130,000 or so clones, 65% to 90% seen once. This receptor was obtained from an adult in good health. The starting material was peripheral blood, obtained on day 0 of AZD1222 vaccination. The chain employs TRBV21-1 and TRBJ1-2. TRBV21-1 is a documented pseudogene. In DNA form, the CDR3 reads TGTGCCAGCAGCCAAAGGGCGGGACGGCCCAACTATGGCTACACCTTC. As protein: CASSQRAGRPNYGYTF.